This passage covers 5 T cell receptor beta chains from one sample sequenced in a study of response to subunit inactivated influenza vaccine. Each CDR3 protein gets one entry after TCRdb re-called the RT-PCR reads with MiXCR. The sample records 150,000 to 200,000 distinct CDR3 sequences, over 9.5% being singletons. The same sample was also studied in work on T cells expressing NK-cell markers. That source adds: TCR beta libraries carry UMIs added by 5'RACE template switching.

The material was CD8+ T cells sorted from PBMCs, obtained 12 days after vaccination. These TCRs come from a man in his fifties who received an inactivated influenza vaccine.

This clonotype came up a few times. This chain connects TRBV4-1 to TRBJ2-1; 7 positions match TRBD2. The germline V gene has CDR1 MGHRA and CDR2 YSYEKL. The CDR3 extends over 15 amino acids. With V trimmed by 3 bases and J by 6 bases, 8 bases remained unmatched. CDR3 bases: TGCGCCAGCAGCCACCGAAGCGGGGCCCGCAATGAGCAGTTCTTC. It encodes CASSHRSGARNEQFF.

This clonotype was seen more than once but under ten times. The V gene is TRBV15, the J gene TRBJ2-3, with D tentatively TRBD2 (6 bases). This CDR3 contains 14 residues. The V and J ends lost 3 bases and 6 bases respectively, with 13 bases between them. CDR1 LNHNV and CDR2 YYDKDF come from the germline V gene (reference sequence). The CDR3 DNA sequence: TGTGCCACCAGCAGTGCTAGCGAATACGATACGCAGTATTTT. Translation gives CATSSASEYDTQYF.

This chain joins TRBV11-2 and TRBJ2-5, with a tentative D call TRBD1 (7 bases). CDR3 length equals 17 residues. Per germline, CDR1 SGHAT and CDR2 FQNNGV. V lost 3 bases to trimming and J lost 4 bases, with 21 bases between them. CDR3 DNA: TGTGCCAGCAGCTTCCCCCAATCTGGGCAGGGGGGAGAGACCCAGTACTTC. It is translated as CASSFPQSGQGGETQYF.

This clonotype was recorded once. This chain connects TRBV6-1 to TRBJ2-7, with D possibly TRBD2 on 5 matching bases. CDR1 is MNHNS and CDR2 is SASEGT in the germline V gene. The CDR3 consists of 14 residues. Trimming left V 6 bases short and J 3 bases short, with 15 bases between. The CDR3: CASSHRGGHYEQYF. The CDR3 coding sequence is TGTGCCAGCAGCCACCGCGGAGGCCACTACGAGCAGTACTTC.

This clonotype was counted a few times. CDR3 DNA: TGCAGTGCTAGGGGTGGCGGACTAGCGGGGTACGAGCAGTACTTC. This encodes CSARGGGLAGYEQYF. This chain uses TRBV20-1 with TRBJ2-7; 12 nucleotides match TRBD2. The CDR3 consists of 15 residues. V was clipped by 3 bases and J by 4 bases; unmatched bases: 7. The germline V gene has CDR1 DFQATT and CDR2 SNEGSKA (reference sequence).